This TCR beta chain was recorded in a study of a mutant IDH1 vaccine in newly diagnosed glioma. Study summary: Every participant had undergone radiotherapy, temozolomide, or both before, and most underwent both.

Profiling relied on immunoSEQ multiplex PCR, and the TCRdb table lists in-frame clones only, not all of them. This table has 85,000 to 100,000 clones, about 82% appearing once. Details on this clone: Antigen: not known.

Time point reported: baseline, week 1 (first vaccination visit). Stated treatment: pre-vaccination baseline after standard-of-care therapy. Each of the donors came in with new WHO grade 3 or 4 astrocytomas that were IDH1-mutant and ATRX-lost. Study-wide results and limits: Changes in the top peripheral T cell clonotypes seemingly had no bearing on pseudoprogression.

V was pared by 5 bases and J by 1 base, with 4 bases of the junction left unmatched. Looked up from germline, CDR1 is SGHRS and CDR2 is YFSETQ. This CDR3 has 15 residues. V gene TRBV5-1 combines with J gene TRBJ2-5; 11 bases map to TRBD1. The input for sequencing was PBMCs, taken from a glioma patient treated with radiotherapy, temozolomide or both. The sequence came from a man aged 40-55 years with glioma. CDR3: CASSYGQGAQETQYF. CDR3 nucleotides: TGCGCCAGCAGTTACGGACAGGGGGCCCAAGAGACCCAGTACTTC.